This T cell receptor beta chain was recorded in a study of blood T cell repertoires in COVID-19. Across the study: The United States, Italy and Spain provided the acute and convalescent COVID-19 samples. T cells, B-cell-depleted T cells, or PBMCs provided the cDNA or gDNA that served as material.

V lost 3 bases and J lost 4, with 5 bases in between. CDR1 KGHSH and CDR2 LQKENI come from the germline V gene. The CDR3 runs 12 residues. As processed by the authors: Nucleated cell number was recorded as an estimate derived from reference gene primer amplification. Assay used: immunoSEQ multiplex PCR; TCRdb lists only in-frame clones, some missing. Clonal size and the V and J genes are those of that table, whereas D and trimming came from the DNA. The sample shows about 100,000 clones, 86% of them seen only once. The sequenced material came from peripheral blood. This receptor was identified in a man at least 80 years old with acute or convalescent COVID-19. The chain couples TRBV18 to TRBJ2-3; D not resolved. The CDR3 is CASSPAADTQYF. CDR3 nucleotides: TGTGCCAGCTCACCGGCCGCAGATACGCAGTATTTT. The full variable domain, with the rest looked up from reference TRBV18 and TRBJ2-3, is NAGVMQNPRHLVRRRGQEARLRCSPMKGHSHVYWYRQLPEEGLKFMVYLQKENIIDESGMPKERFSAEFPKEGPSILRIQQVVRGDSAAYFCASSPAADTQYFGPGTRLTVL.